These 21 T cell receptor beta chains were all obtained from the same sample, sequenced in a study of T cells in women clearing cervical HPV infection. TCRdb's copy holds only in-frame clones and misses some; the assay was immunoSEQ multiplex PCR. The sample features 44,000 or so clones, with about 0.97% in its top ten. Sequenced material: blood buffy coat. These receptors were collected from a woman aged 18-69 years with a cervical HPV16 infection that either progressed to CIN3+ or cleared (not recorded which).

As to this clone: The read terminates 3 residues ahead of where the CDR3 ends, so the germline J gene completes it. V and J are TRBV20-1 and TRBJ2-3; tentative D call: TRBD2 (5 bases). Germline V gene data show CDR1 as DFQATT and CDR2 as SNEGSKA (reference sequence). The CDR3 extends over 11 amino acids. Partial CDR3 DNA: TGCAGTGCTGAACGGGGAGAGACG. This gives the protein CSAERGET. The CDR3, in full, reads CSAERGETQYF.

A word on this clone: The read finishes 3 residues shy of the CDR3 end, and the germline J gene is used to complete it. The chain joins TRBV6-2 or TRBV6-3 to TRBJ1-1; D may be TRBD1 (6 bases). Trimming cost V 6 bases and J 1 base, with 18 bases left between them. CDR3 length: 16 amino acids. The germline V gene has CDR1 MNHEY and CDR2 SVGEGT. The sequenced CDR3 bases are TGTGCCAGCAGGGAGGGGGAAGCCGGGAAGAACACTGAA. Translated, it gives CASREGEAGKNTE. The whole CDR3 is CASREGEAGKNTEAFF.

Of note for this clone: The read finishes 3 residues shy of the CDR3 end, and the germline J gene is used to complete it. The chain links TRBV20-1 to TRBJ1-5; tentative D call: TRBD1 (6 bases). The CDR3 spans 14 residues. The germline V gene encodes CDR1 DFQATT and CDR2 SNEGSKA (reference sequence). The CDR3 DNA, read in part, is TGCAGTGCTGGGGTTCCCACAGGGAGGCGACCC. It encodes CSAGVPTGRRP. The CDR3 reads in full as CSAGVPTGRRPQHF.

As to this clone: Mismatch with germline at one junction end may stem from a read error. The read finishes 3 residues shy of the CDR3 end, and the germline J gene is used to complete it. Within the sample, other DNA sequences also encode this same CDR3. The rearrangement links TRBV7-9 to TRBJ1-3; tentative D call: TRBD1 (5 bases). The germline V gene encodes CDR1 SEHNR and CDR2 FQNEAQ (reference sequence). The CDR3 extends over 15 amino acids. The CDR3: CASSDKGLITNTIYF. The sequenced CDR3 bases are TGTGCCAGCAGCGACAAGGGGTTAATCACGAACACA.

To note about this clone: Read data end 3 residues before the CDR3 end; the end is taken from the germline J gene. The rearrangement joins TRBV5-1 to TRBJ1-1; the match to TRBD1 covers 7 bases. In germline, CDR1 is SGHRS, CDR2 YFSETQ. The CDR3 runs to 15 residues. V trimming: 0 bases; J trimming: 6 bases; junction bases outside the gene matches: 8. The CDR3 sequence is CASSLEGSRGAEAFF. The CDR3 DNA, read in part, is TGCGCCAGCAGCTTGGAGGGGTCCAGGGGGGCTGAA. Based on the CDR3 plus reference TRBV5-1 and TRBJ1-1, the full variable domain is KAGVTQTPRYLIKTRGQQVTLSCSPISGHRSVSWYQQTPGQGLQFLFEYFSETQRNKGNFPGRFSGRQFSNSRSEMNVSTLELGDSALYLCASSLEGSRGAEAFFGQGTRLTVV.

About this clone: The read falls 3 residues short of the CDR3 end, and the missing part is taken from the germline J gene. This rearrangement joins TRBV2 to TRBJ2-1; 8 positions match TRBD2. J gave up 6 bases and V 3 bases, and 4 bases lay outside the gene matches. This CDR3 comprises 14 residues. Germline V gene sequence: CDR1 SNHLY, CDR2 FYNNEI. This chain's CDR3 is CASSDAGGLNEQFF. The sequenced CDR3 bases are TGTGCCAGCAGTGACGCGGGGGGCCTCAATGAG.

About this clone itself: The missing CDR3 end, 3 residues past where the read stops, is filled in from the germline J gene. The chain joins TRBV6-2 or TRBV6-3 to TRBJ1-1; 9 positions match TRBD1. CDR1 and CDR2 from the germline V gene are MNHEY and SVGEGT. This CDR3 spans 15 amino acids. V trimming: 4 bases; J trimming: 4 bases; junction bases outside the gene matches: 7. The DNA read from the CDR3 is TGTGCCAGCAGTTGGAATCCGGGACAGGGCACTGAA. This encodes CASSWNPGQGTE. The whole CDR3 sequence reads CASSWNPGQGTEAFF.

With respect to this clone: The read gets to within 3 residues of the CDR3 end, and the germline J gene fills in the rest. The rearrangement joins TRBV15 to TRBJ2-7, with 9 nucleotides matching TRBD2. Germline values: CDR1 LNHNV, CDR2 YYDKDF (reference sequence). The CDR3 covers 16 residues. Trimming removed 0 bases from V and 2 bases from J; junction bases left unmatched: 5. CDR3 DNA (partial): TGTGCCACCAGCAGAGATACCGCGGGGGGGCCCTACGAG. Residues: CATSRDTAGGPYE. The whole CDR3 sequence is CATSRDTAGGPYEQYF. Full variable domain (remainder filled in from reference TRBV15 and TRBJ2-7): DAMVIQNPRYQVTQFGKPVTLSCSQTLNHNVMYWYQQKSSQAPKLLFHYYDKDFNNEADTPDNFQSRRPNTSFCFLDIRSPGLGDTAMYLCATSRDTAGGPYEQYFGPGTRLTVT.

Concerning this clone itself: The sequence runs out 3 residues before the end of the CDR3; the remainder is reconstructed from the germline J gene. The V gene is TRBV5-1, the J gene TRBJ1-1; D is unclear. V lost 0 bases, J lost 4 bases, and 10 bases lay in between. CDR3 length: 14 amino acids. Germline loops: CDR1 SGHRS, CDR2 YFSETQ. CDR3 DNA (partial): TGCGCCAGCAGCTTGGAGAAGGCGGGCACTGAA. As protein: CASSLEKAGTE. The CDR3 as a whole reads CASSLEKAGTEAFF.

Concerning this clone itself: Read data end 3 residues before the CDR3 end; the end is taken from the germline J gene. This chain uses TRBV7-2 with TRBJ1-5; D is perhaps TRBD1 (5 bases). Germline V gene sequence: CDR1 SGHTA, CDR2 FQGNSA. Between the trimmed V and J ends, which lost 5 bases and 6 bases, there was a span of 17 bases. The CDR3 extends over 15 amino acids. CDR3 region: CASSPTGGSGQPQHF. The DNA read from the CDR3 is TGTGCCAGCAGCCCAACGGGGGGGTCGGGTCAGCCC.

Details on this clone: The CDR3 is cut off 3 residues early in the read; its end comes from the germline J gene. V and J are TRBV7-8 and TRBJ1-2; TRBD1 matches 8 bases. The CDR3 has 15 residues. Germline CDR1 reads SGHVS; CDR2 reads FQNEAQ. Incomplete CDR3 DNA: TGTGCCAGCAGCTTTTCCGGGACAGGTACAGATACC. Translation: CASSFSGTGTDT. From start to end, the CDR3 is CASSFSGTGTDTYTF. Based on the CDR3 plus reference TRBV7-8 and TRBJ1-2, the full variable domain is GAGVSQSPRYKVAKRGQDVALRCDPISGHVSLFWYQQALGQGPEFLTYFQNEAQLDKSGLPSDRFFAERPEGSVSTLKIQRTQQEDSAVYLCASSFSGTGTDTYTFGSGTRLTVV.

Comments on this clone: The CDR3 end falls 3 residues outside the read, so it is completed with the germline J gene. This chain links TRBV19 with TRBJ2-5; D is possibly TRBD2 (7 bases). This CDR3 is built from 14 residues. V lost 5 bases, J lost 3 bases, and 13 bases lay in between. Germline CDR1 and CDR2: LNHDA and SQIVND (reference sequence). The CDR3 DNA, read in part, is TGTGCCAGTAGTGTGGGGGGGCGAAAAGAGACC. Translated, it gives CASSVGGRKET. The entire CDR3 is CASSVGGRKETQYF.

Concerning this clone itself: The sequenced fragment ends 3 residues before the CDR3 boundary, so the rest is inferred from the germline J gene. V usage is TRBV13 and J usage is TRBJ1-4, with D possibly TRBD1 on 5 matching bases. Germline loops: CDR1 PRHDT, CDR2 FYEKMQ (reference sequence). Trimming took 5 bases from V and 2 from J, leaving 9 bases between them. This CDR3 has 14 residues. Incomplete CDR3 DNA: TGTGCCAGCAGCCTGGGGGGGACTAATGAAAAA. It is translated as CASSLGGTNEK. The entire CDR3 reads CASSLGGTNEKLFF.

Points on this clone: The CDR3 end is not reached by the read, which stops 3 residues before it; the germline J gene fills it in. The chain carries TRBV5-1 and TRBJ2-2; 12 bases agree with TRBD2. Trimming at V came to 3 bases and at J to 9 bases, leaving 6 bases not matched to a gene. CDR1 and CDR2 (germline): SGHRS, YFSETQ. The CDR3 has 15 residues. The covered CDR3 bases are TGCGCCAGCAGCTCTAGCGGGGGGGAACCGCGGGAG. This sequence encodes CASSSSGGEPRE. The whole CDR3 sequence is CASSSSGGEPRELFF.

Notes on this clone: The read halts 3 residues ahead of the CDR3 end, with the missing end drawn from the germline J gene. V is TRBV4-2 and J is TRBJ1-2, with a tentative D call TRBD1 (5 bases). Germline CDR1 reads LGHNA; CDR2 reads YNFKEQ. Trimming cost V 0 bases and J 4 bases, with 21 bases left between them. The CDR3 covers 18 residues. The sequenced CDR3 bases are TGTGCCAGCAGCCAAGAAAAGATTCAGACAGTGGGGAGCTATGGC. Translation gives CASSQEKIQTVGSYG. The whole CDR3 protein is CASSQEKIQTVGSYGYTF.

CDR3 protein: CASRPGTDYSYTF. The CDR3 DNA, read in part, is TGTGCCAGCAGGCCCGGGACAGACTATTCC. The chain joins TRBV6-2 or TRBV6-3 to TRBJ1-2; TRBD1 agrees at 7 bases. Sequencing ends 3 residues short of the CDR3 end; the germline J gene provides the rest. Germline V gene lookup returns CDR1 MNHEY and CDR2 SVGEGT. The CDR3 sequence is 13 residues long.

Regarding this clone: The read stops 3 residues short of the end of the CDR3; the missing end is completed from the germline J gene. The chain has TRBV2 and TRBJ1-4, with no clear D. This CDR3 region has 15 residues. Germline V gene lookup returns CDR1 SNHLY and CDR2 FYNNEI. The V end lost 6 bases, the J end lost 8 bases, and 19 bases lay between the germline ends. CDR3 residues: CASRARGREGEKLFF. The part of the CDR3 DNA that was read is TGTGCCAGCAGAGCCCGCGGGAGGGAGGGCGAAAAA.

As for this clone: The read halts 3 residues ahead of the CDR3 end, with the missing end drawn from the germline J gene. V usage is TRBV2 and J usage is TRBJ2-1; D remains ambiguous. The V and J ends lost 2 bases and 4 bases respectively, with 12 bases between them. CDR3 size: 15 residues. Germline V gene lookup returns CDR1 SNHLY and CDR2 FYNNEI. The sequenced part of the CDR3 DNA is TGTGCCAGCAGTGAACGGTCCCCTCTGTACAATGAG. This encodes CASSERSPLYNE. The full-length CDR3 reads as CASSERSPLYNEQFF.

As regards this clone: The sequence runs out 3 residues before the end of the CDR3; the remainder is reconstructed from the germline J gene. This chain links TRBV29-1 with TRBJ1-1, with 9 nucleotides matching TRBD1. V gave up 7 bases and J gave up 1 base; unmatched junction bases: 4. The CDR3 is 13 residues long. CDR1 is SQVTM, CDR2 ANQGSEA, per germline. The chain's CDR3 is CSGDRAANTEAFF. The covered CDR3 bases are TGCAGCGGGGACAGGGCCGCGAACACTGAA.

Concerning this clone itself: The CDR3 is cut off 3 residues early in the read; its end comes from the germline J gene. This rearrangement joins TRBV7-7 to TRBJ1-2, with D unclear. This CDR3 has 13 residues. Germline values: CDR1 SSHAT, CDR2 FNYEAQ (reference sequence). CDR3 sequence: CASSLVRGDTYTF. CDR3 DNA (partial): TGTGCCAGCAGCTTAGTTCGCGGAGATACC.

As for this clone: The CDR3 is cut off 3 residues early in the read; its end comes from the germline J gene. This sequence joins TRBV29-1 and TRBJ1-1; D gene ambiguous. This CDR3 comprises 14 residues. The germline V and J ends were trimmed by 2 bases and 5 bases, with 15 bases remaining between them. Germline CDR1 is SQVTM and CDR2 is ANQGSEA. The part of the CDR3 DNA that was read is TGCAGCGTTGAACCAGGTATCGTTAGGACTGAA. Translation gives CSVEPGIVRTE. The full CDR3 protein is CSVEPGIVRTEAFF.